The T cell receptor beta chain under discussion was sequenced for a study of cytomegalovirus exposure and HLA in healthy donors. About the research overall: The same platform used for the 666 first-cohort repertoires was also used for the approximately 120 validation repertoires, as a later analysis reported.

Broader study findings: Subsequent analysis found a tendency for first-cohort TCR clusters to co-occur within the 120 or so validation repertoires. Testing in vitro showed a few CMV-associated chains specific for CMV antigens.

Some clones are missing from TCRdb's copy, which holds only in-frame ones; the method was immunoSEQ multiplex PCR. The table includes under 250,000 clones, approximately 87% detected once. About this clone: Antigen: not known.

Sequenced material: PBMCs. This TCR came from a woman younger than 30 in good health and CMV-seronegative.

The CDR3 DNA sequence: TGCGCCAGCAGCTACTCTAAGGACAGGTACAATGAGCAGTTCTTC. This sequence encodes CASSYSKDRYNEQFF. This chain links TRBV5-1 with TRBJ2-1; TRBD1 matches 7 bases. CDR1 is SGHRS and CDR2 is YFSETQ in the germline V gene. V shed 3 bases and J 4 bases; nucleotides not matched to a gene: 7. The CDR3 runs 15 residues.